These 17 T cell receptor beta chains were all obtained from the same sample, sequenced in a study of CD4 and CD8 cells across lung adenocarcinoma regions. A single record per CDR3 protein comes from TCRdb applying MiXCR to the PCR reads. The sample records about 19,000 distinct CDR3 sequences, about 53% being singletons. Sequencing input: CD8+ T cells from the margin of a lung tumor. The source is a male donor with lung adenocarcinoma. The CD4 and CD8 labels of this study may be unreliable.

This clonotype was observed once. The rearrangement links TRBV14 to TRBJ2-1; D is perhaps TRBD1 (5 bases). The end of the DNA is better explained by TRBJ2-5, so the J call may be wrong. In germline, CDR1 is SGHDN, CDR2 FVKESK. This CDR3 is built from 12 residues. CDR3 amino acids: CASSQDRQSQYF. DNA for the CDR3: TGTGCCAGCAGCCAAGATCGACAGTCCCAGTACTTC.

The chain combines TRBV20-1 with TRBJ2-3; no reliable D call. The CDR3 covers 14 residues. With 0 bases removed from V and 2 bases from J, the gap between germline ends came to 9 bases. Germline CDR1 reads DFQATT; CDR2 reads SNEGSKA (reference sequence). The CDR3 here is CSARDLGNTDTQYF. The DNA for the CDR3 is TGCAGTGCTAGAGATCTAGGTAACACAGATACGCAGTATTTT.

J is TRBJ1-2 and V is TRBV30, with D hard to call. The germline V gene has CDR1 GTSNPN and CDR2 SVGIG (reference sequence). The CDR3 runs to 14 residues. V dropped 1 base and J dropped 8 bases, with 17 bases sitting between them. The DNA of the CDR3 is TGTGCCTGGAGTGCCTCTTACGGTTGGGGAGGCTACACCTTC. Protein: CAWSASYGWGGYTF.

This clonotype is deemed medium-sized. This chain uses TRBV6-5 with TRBJ2-5; 10 nucleotides align to TRBD2. V lost 6 bases and J lost 3; bases outside the gene matches: 4. The length of the CDR3 is 14 residues. Germline CDR1 is MNHEY and CDR2 is SVGAGI. CDR3 sequence (DNA): TGTGCCAGCAGACGCCTAGCGGGAGAAGAGACCCAGTACTTC. Protein sequence: CASRRLAGEETQYF.

This chain uses TRBV27 with TRBJ1-2; a possible D gene is TRBD1 (5 bases). Germline V gene sequence: CDR1 MNHEY, CDR2 SMNVEV (reference sequence). V was pared by 5 bases and J by 4 bases, with 23 bases between. The CDR3 runs to 17 residues. The CDR3 DNA reads TGTGCCAGCAGTGGTGGGGGAAGTAGACGACCTGGCTATGGCTACACCTTC. This sequence encodes CASSGGGSRRPGYGYTF.

This clonotype was found once. As the CDR3 is not closed by the conserved phenylalanine or tryptophan, this likely results from a read error. No DNA is shown, since the ends of the CDR3 on it are uncertain; the CDR3 is the one TCRdb lists. This CDR3 reads CASSEVSQETQYL. This rearrangement joins TRBV6-1 to TRBJ2-3. The length of the CDR3 is 13 amino acids, counting both ends. CDR1 and CDR2 (germline): MNHNS, SASEGT.

A single count supports this clonotype. This chain links TRBV4-1 with TRBJ2-5; 10 nucleotides match TRBD2. Near its end, the DNA agrees better with TRBJ2-7, so the J call may be wrong. Germline V CDR1 and CDR2: MGHRA, YSYEKL. The CDR3 contains 15 residues. DNA for the CDR3: TGCGCCAGCAGCCAAGATTCCGGGACTAGCGTCGAGCAGTACGTC. Its translation: CASSQDSGTSVEQYV.

By sample share, this clonotype is medium-sized. The V call is TRBV6-1, the J call TRBJ2-3; 9 positions match TRBD1. V lost 4 bases to trimming and J lost 2 bases; unmatched junction nucleotides: 4. Germline V gene data show CDR1 as MNHNS and CDR2 as SASEGT. The CDR3 has 15 amino acids. CDR3 protein: CASSAGTGFTDTQYF. CDR3 DNA: TGTGCCAGCAGTGCAGGGACAGGGTTCACAGATACGCAGTATTTT.

This chain links TRBV10-3 with TRBJ2-4; 7 nucleotides line up with TRBD1. The germline CDR1 and CDR2 sequences are ENHRY and SYGVKD. The CDR3 covers 14 residues. Here the CDR3 reads CAGLGGLDKNIQYF. CDR3 nucleotide sequence: TGTGCGGGCCTAGGGGGCTTAGACAAAAACATTCAGTACTTC.

The V and J genes are TRBV6-5 and TRBJ2-1; TRBD2 agrees at 7 bases. From germline, CDR1 is MNHEY and CDR2 SVGAGI. This CDR3 spans 15 amino acids. The V gene end was trimmed by 4 bases and the J gene end by 7 bases; junction bases not matched to a gene: 10. The CDR3 coding sequence is TGTGCCAGCAGTTCACGTAGCGGAGCGGGGAATGAGCAGTTCTTC. It translates to CASSSRSGAGNEQFF.

This chain uses TRBV6-1 with TRBJ2-4; 8 bases fit TRBD2. Germline V lookup: CDR1 MNHNS, CDR2 SASEGT. V lost 2 bases, J lost 0 bases, and 6 bases stayed unmatched. The CDR3 covers 17 residues. The CDR3 DNA reads TGTGCCAGCAGTGAACTAGGCCGGGAGGGAGCCAAAAACATTCAGTACTTC. This gives the protein CASSELGREGAKNIQYF.

This clonotype was recorded only once. At one of its ends the junction is not consistent with the germline gene, which may arise from a read error. The chain has TRBV7-3 and TRBJ2-3, with TRBD2 identical over 11 bases. The CDR3 covers 15 residues. The V gene's germline CDR1 is SGHTA and CDR2 FQGTGA. CDR3 in amino acids: CASSLSSGRTDTQYF. CDR3 coding DNA: TGTGCCAGCAGCTTGTCTAGCGGGAGGACAGATACGCAGTATTTC.

The table lists this clonotype with a few counts. The chain combines TRBV7-2 with TRBJ2-1; TRBD1 matches 10 bases. Matching the DNA end better, TRBJ2-7 makes the J call doubtful. This CDR3 contains 15 residues. Germline loops: CDR1 SGHTA, CDR2 FQGNSA. DNA of the CDR3: TGTGCCAGCAGCTTAGAAGGGACAGGGGCTTACGAGCAGTACTTC. Amino acid sequence: CASSLEGTGAYEQYF.

With respect to this clonotype: One end of the junction is discordant with germline, which a read error may explain. The rearrangement joins TRBV10-3 to TRBJ2-3, with D perhaps assigned TRBD1 or TRBD2 (6 bases each). This CDR3 is 14 amino acids long. Germline CDR1 is ENHRY and CDR2 is SYGVKD. CDR3 region: CAGTGGRGADTQYF. In DNA form, the CDR3 reads TGTGCGGGCACCGGGGGCCGGGGCGCCGATACGCAGTATTTC.

The chain carries TRBV10-2 and TRBJ2-5, with D maybe TRBD2 (7 bases). Germline lookup yields CDR1 WSHSY and CDR2 SAAADI. Trimming removed 5 bases at V and 0 bases at J, with 25 bases between. This CDR3 has 19 amino acids. CDR3 amino acids: CASSSLAGVGGRDQETQYF. The CDR3 nucleotides are TGCGCCAGCAGTTCTCTTGCGGGGGTCGGGGGCCGTGACCAAGAGACCCAGTACTTC.

This clonotype was picked up many times. The chain is built from TRBV6-1 and TRBJ2-7; D remains ambiguous. The germline gives CDR1 MNHNS, CDR2 SASEGT. Trimming removed 6 bases at V and 6 bases at J, with 12 bases between. The CDR3 is 12 amino acids. The CDR3 loop reads CASSFVGSEQYF. CDR3 coding DNA: TGTGCCAGCAGCTTCGTAGGATCCGAGCAGTACTTC.

This clonotype was recorded at least ten times. The chain recombines TRBV7-2 with TRBJ2-7, with D maybe TRBD2 (6 bases). The CDR3 covers 15 residues. The germline V and J ends were trimmed by 1 base and 2 bases, with 12 bases remaining between them. The germline CDR1 and CDR2 sequences are SGHTA and FQGNSA. Written as DNA, the CDR3 is TGTGCCAGCAGCTTAGAAGCGGGCTACACCTACGAGCAGTACTTC. Protein: CASSLEAGYTYEQYF.